These 25 T cell receptor beta chains came from one sample sequenced in a study of blood T cell repertoires in COVID-19. TCRdb's table, derived via immunoSEQ multiplex PCR, lists solely in-frame clones and lacks some. The repertoire includes 200,000 to 300,000 clones, 83% of them detected once, and around 6% sits in the top ten. The sample consisted of peripheral blood. The receptors were gathered from a human donor in a cohort sampled during active COVID-19.

This chain uses TRBV12-3 or TRBV12-4 with TRBJ1-2; 7 bases are a match to TRBD1. V was clipped by 7 bases and J by 7 bases; unmatched bases: 9. CDR3 size: 13 residues. The chain's CDR3 is CASNNRGLGGYTF. The CDR3 DNA reads TGTGCCAGCAATAACAGGGGTTTAGGTGGCTACACCTTC.

The table lists this clone with a count of one. The chain couples TRBV6-5 to TRBJ2-1; 10 bases agree with TRBD2. The V gene's germline CDR1 is MNHEY and CDR2 SVGAGI. This CDR3 is built from 15 residues. Losses at the gene ends were 9 bases for V and 2 bases for J; bases not matched to a gene: 7. The CDR3 DNA reads as TGTGCCAGTTTCAGCGGGGGGGCGCCCTACAATGAGCAGTTCTTC. Translating it yields CASFSGGAPYNEQFF.

The gene calls are TRBV5-4 and TRBJ1-2; possibly TRBD1 for D (5 bases). This CDR3 contains 13 residues. Germline V gene data show CDR1 as SGHNT and CDR2 as YYREEE (reference sequence). The V gene lost 1 base and the J gene lost 4 bases, with 8 bases spanning the gap. The CDR3, as DNA: TGTGCCAGCAGCTTGTGGCAGGGCTATGGCTACACCTTC. Its translation: CASSLWQGYGYTF.

The chain has TRBV3-1 (or the pseudogene TRBV3-2) and TRBJ2-7; 8 bases match TRBD1. Germline V gene lookup returns CDR1 LGHDT and CDR2 YNNKEL (reference sequence). J lost 4 bases, V lost 4 bases, and 3 bases had no gene match. The CDR3 consists of 13 residues. In DNA, the CDR3 is TGTGCCAGCAGCCGGCAGGGGGCGTACGAGCAGTACTTC. Amino acid sequence: CASSRQGAYEQYF.

The genes are TRBV19 and TRBJ2-1, with 7 bases fitting TRBD2. V was pared by 5 bases and J by 3 bases, with 16 bases of the junction left unmatched. Germline V CDR1 and CDR2: LNHDA, SQIVND (reference sequence). This CDR3 spans 18 amino acids. CDR3 loop: CASSPSGWEGLLYNEQFF. CDR3 bases: TGTGCCAGTAGTCCAAGCGGGTGGGAGGGGCTTCTCTACAATGAGCAGTTCTTC. Filled out from reference TRBV19 and TRBJ2-1, the complete variable domain reads DGGITQSPKYLFRKEGQNVTLSCEQNLNHDAMYWYRQDPGQGLRLIYYSQIVNDFQKGDIAEGYSVSREKKESFPLTVTSAQKNPTAFYLCASSPSGWEGLLYNEQFFGPGTRLTVL.

This clone has ten or more counts. The chain has TRBV9 and TRBJ1-2, with D maybe TRBD1 (6 bases). The CDR3 covers 15 residues. V dropped 0 bases and J dropped 3 bases, with 12 bases sitting between them. Germline V gives CDR1 SGDLS, CDR2 YYNGEE. CDR3 nucleotide sequence: TGTGCCAGCAGCGTAGGAACAGGGCTAGACTATGGCTACACCTTC. It is translated as CASSVGTGLDYGYTF.

This chain uses TRBV13 with TRBJ2-5; D is perhaps TRBD1 (6 bases). The germline gives CDR1 PRHDT, CDR2 FYEKMQ (reference sequence). This CDR3 region has 14 residues. V was trimmed by 5 bases and J by 5 bases, leaving 15 bases between them. CDR3 sequence (DNA): TGTGCCAGCAGCGATTACAGGGTCCGGGAGACCCAGTACTTC. This gives the protein CASSDYRVRETQYF.

This clone was observed a few times. The V and J genes are TRBV15 and TRBJ2-1, with 10 bases aligning to TRBD2. The ends lost 1 base at V and 8 bases at J; junction bases unmatched: 8. The CDR3 is 16 amino acids. Germline lookup yields CDR1 LNHNV and CDR2 YYDKDF (reference sequence). For the CDR3, the DNA is TGTGCCACCAGCAGAGGGAGGGCTAGCGGGAGCCATGAGCAGTTCTTC. Protein sequence: CATSRGRASGSHEQFF.

The table lists this clone with a few counts. J is TRBJ2-4 and V is TRBV7-8, with 9 bases fitting TRBD2. V was pared by 0 bases and J by 1 base, with 10 bases of the junction left unmatched. This CDR3 spans 19 amino acids. From germline, CDR1 is SGHVS and CDR2 FQNEAQ. CDR3 nucleotide sequence: TGTGCCAGCAGCTTAGCAGCTAGCGGGGAGGTTGGGGCCAAAAACATTCAGTACTTC. Its protein product is CASSLAASGEVGAKNIQYF.

CDR3 DNA sequence: TGTGCCAGCAGCTTAAACGGACAGGGGTCCAATGAGCAGTTCTTC. Translating it yields CASSLNGQGSNEQFF. The chain is built from TRBV7-3 and TRBJ2-1; 9 nucleotides line up with TRBD1. The germline CDR1 and CDR2 sequences are SGHTA and FQGTGA. This CDR3 is 15 amino acids long. With 1 base clipped from V and 6 bases from J, the junction kept 4 bases outside the gene matches.

The rearrangement joins TRBV19 to TRBJ2-4, with D maybe TRBD2 (6 bases). With 5 bases removed from V and 5 bases from J, the gap between germline ends came to 16 bases. The CDR3 is made up of 15 amino acids. The germline gives CDR1 LNHDA, CDR2 SQIVND (reference sequence). The CDR3 reads CASSEFRDWENIQYF. In nucleotides, the CDR3 is TGTGCCAGTAGTGAATTCAGGGACTGGGAAAACATTCAGTACTTC.

This chain uses TRBV5-1 with TRBJ2-7; D remains ambiguous. CDR1 is SGHRS, CDR2 YFSETQ, per germline. This CDR3 has 14 residues. The V gene lost 0 bases and the J gene lost 0 bases, with 7 bases spanning the gap. The CDR3 loop reads CASSLALSSYEQYF. The CDR3 nucleotides are TGCGCCAGCAGCTTGGCACTAAGCTCCTACGAGCAGTACTTC.

This clone has just one count. This rearrangement joins TRBV28 to TRBJ1-5; TRBD1 is a possible D gene (6 bases). The CDR3 extends over 15 amino acids. V lost 7 bases and J 3 bases, leaving 16 bases between the germline ends. The germline V gene encodes CDR1 MDHEN and CDR2 SYDVKM. The CDR3 DNA reads TGTGCCAGCACCTTAGGGGGAAATAACAATCAGCCCCAGCATTTT. Translating it yields CASTLGGNNNQPQHF. The full variable domain, with the rest looked up from reference TRBV28 and TRBJ1-5, is DVKVTQSSRYLVKRTGEKVFLECVQDMDHENMFWYRQDPGLGLRLIYFSYDVKMKEKGDIPEGYSVSREKKERFSLILESASTNQTSMYLCASTLGGNNNQPQHFGDGTRLSIL.

The genes are TRBV18 and TRBJ2-5; D gene unclear. The germline V gene encodes CDR1 KGHSH and CDR2 LQKENI. CDR3 size: 13 residues. V gave up 1 base and J gave up 5 bases, with 8 bases separating them. CDR3 region: CASSPRSKETQYF. As DNA, the CDR3 is TGTGCCAGCTCACCACGTTCTAAGGAGACCCAGTACTTC.

V gene TRBV24-1 combines with J gene TRBJ2-5; possible D gene TRBD1, 5 bases. The CDR3 is 14 amino acids. CDR1 KGHDR and CDR2 SFDVKD come from the germline V gene. V gave up 4 bases and J gave up 5 bases, with 13 bases separating them. The CDR3 DNA reads as TGTGCCACCAGTGACCCTGGGAAGGGGGAGACCCAGTACTTC. This codes for CATSDPGKGETQYF.

The chain recombines TRBV10-2 with TRBJ2-7, with D unresolved. The V and J ends lost 10 bases and 4 bases respectively, with 14 bases between them. Germline CDR1 is WSHSY and CDR2 is SAAADI. The CDR3 extends over 12 amino acids. Written as DNA, the CDR3 is TGCGCCACCGGGTGGAGTAAGTACGAGCAGTACTTC. Amino acid sequence: CATGWSKYEQYF.

The chain links TRBV28 to TRBJ2-2; the D gene is possibly TRBD2 (5 bases). Germline V lookup: CDR1 MDHEN, CDR2 SYDVKM. V was clipped by 1 base and J by 5 bases, with 8 bases between them. This CDR3 is 14 amino acids long. The CDR3 DNA follows: TGTGCCAGCAGTTTATTTAGCGCGACCGGGGAGCTGTTTTTT. Translating it yields CASSLFSATGELFF.

Turning to this clone: One end of the junction fails to match germline, which may point to a read error. The gene calls are TRBV7-7 and TRBJ2-1; TRBD2 matches 14 bases. This CDR3 is built from 18 residues. Germline lookup yields CDR1 SSHAT and CDR2 FNYEAQ (reference sequence). The CDR3 bases are TGTGCTAGCAGCCAACAGCTTCCGGGACTAGCGGGGGACAATGAGCAGTTCTTC. Translation: CASSQQLPGLAGDNEQFF.

This clone was picked up a small number of times. V is TRBV5-4 and J is TRBJ1-4; 12 bases are shared with TRBD1. Germline V CDR1 and CDR2: SGHNT, YYREEE (reference sequence). CDR3 length: 15 amino acids. Trimming at V came to 3 bases and at J to 8 bases, leaving 5 bases not matched to a gene. CDR3 residues: CASSWGQGAREKLFF. The CDR3 bases are TGTGCCAGCAGCTGGGGACAGGGGGCGCGCGAAAAACTGTTTTTT.

The chain links TRBV27 to TRBJ2-7; 8 bases line up with TRBD1. The CDR3 covers 16 residues. V gave up 10 bases and J gave up 3 bases; unmatched junction bases: 17. Germline V gene sequence: CDR1 MNHEY, CDR2 SMNVEV (reference sequence). CDR3 sequence: CATRGHPRDSLYEQYF. The DNA for the CDR3 is TGTGCCACCAGGGGGCACCCGCGGGACTCACTCTACGAGCAGTACTTC.

The chain employs TRBV24-1 and TRBJ2-2, with unresolved D. Trimming stripped 9 bases from V and 0 bases from J, with 7 bases between. Germline V gene lookup returns CDR1 KGHDR and CDR2 SFDVKD. CDR3 size: 13 residues. The CDR3 loop reads CATQVTNTGELFF. The DNA for the CDR3 is TGTGCCACCCAGGTTACGAACACCGGGGAGCTGTTTTTT.

For the CDR3, the DNA is TGCAGTGCTAGTCCCCCTAGCGGGGATACCTACGAGCAGTACTTC. It codes for CSASPPSGDTYEQYF. This chain connects TRBV20-1 to TRBJ2-7; 9 bases align to TRBD2. Germline V lookup: CDR1 DFQATT, CDR2 SNEGSKA (reference sequence). The CDR3 length is 15 residues. J was trimmed by 2 bases and V by 3 bases; bases with no gene match: 8.

The chain uses TRBV30 and TRBJ2-1; TRBD2 aligns across 9 bases. Germline loops: CDR1 GTSNPN, CDR2 SVGIG (reference sequence). The CDR3 has 15 amino acids. Trimming cost V 0 bases and J 6 bases; bases outside gene matches: 6. This CDR3 reads CAWSVRGGAFNEQFF. Here the CDR3 DNA reads TGTGCCTGGAGTGTACGCGGGGGGGCTTTCAATGAGCAGTTCTTC.

V and J are TRBV28 and TRBJ2-5; possibly TRBD1 for D (5 bases). Germline assignment: CDR1 MDHEN and CDR2 SYDVKM. CDR3 length equals 14 residues. V was clipped by 0 bases and J by 3 bases, with 8 bases between them. CDR3 residues: CASSLWTEEETQYF. CDR3 nucleotide sequence: TGTGCCAGCAGTTTATGGACAGAAGAAGAGACCCAGTACTTC.

This chain links TRBV5-1 with TRBJ2-7; 9 bases line up with TRBD1. Unmatched junction bases numbered 2, after V lost 0 bases and J lost 7 bases. The CDR3 totals 13 residues. Germline V gene data show CDR1 as SGHRS and CDR2 as YFSETQ. The CDR3 loop is CASSLGTGEEQYF. DNA of the CDR3: TGCGCCAGCAGCTTGGGGACAGGGGAGGAGCAGTACTTC.